The T cell receptor (beta chain) under discussion was sequenced for a study of beta chain features in type 1 diabetes. Study-wide findings and caveats: The study found fewer insertions and more deletions at VDJ junctions in type 1 diabetes patients. All four CD4+ subsets from Type 1 diabetes patients carried moderately but significantly shorter TCRB CDR3s.

From germline, CDR1 is MNHNY and CDR2 SVGAGI (reference sequence). The CDR3 contains 15 residues. Losses at the gene ends were 5 bases for V and 1 base for J; bases not matched to a gene: 7. With regard to this clone: What it recognizes is unknown.

Expressed TCRB transcripts were sequenced because the entire RNA isolate underwent reverse transcription. The protocol was immunoSEQ multiplex PCR, while the TCRdb copy is restricted to in-frame clones and leaves out a portion. The sample gives about 350,000 clones, around 19% of which show up once; approximately 0.043% is in the top ten. The genes are TRBV6-6 and TRBJ2-7; TRBD2 agrees at 8 bases. Material for sequencing was naive CD4+ T cells from blood. The receptor was derived from a woman between 18 and 30 years old in good health. The CDR3 loop is CASSPQAGVSYEQYF. Here the CDR3 DNA reads TGTGCCAGCAGTCCTCAAGCGGGAGTATCCTACGAGCAGTACTTC.